This entry describes one T cell receptor beta chain. Its antigen is still unknown. 60 Vbeta and 13 Jbeta primers were used in PCR. Here immunoSEQ multiplex PCR was the method, and the copy in TCRdb shows in-frame clones only, minus some. The table includes some 160,000 clones, roughly 72% detected once. This record comes from a study of cytomegalovirus exposure and HLA in healthy donors. V shed 4 bases and J 3 bases; nucleotides not matched to a gene: 5. CDR3 length equals 15 residues. Germline V gene data show CDR1 as SGDLS and CDR2 as YYNGEE. Study results and limitations: Cytomegalovirus-associated TCR beta chains were listed, numbering more than 150.

The genes are TRBV9 and TRBJ1-5; the match to TRBD1 covers 9 bases. The sample comprised PBMCs. The TCR was taken from a man aged 35-49 years in good health and CMV-seronegative. In DNA, the CDR3 is TGTGCCAGCAGCTTGGACAGGGGCCCCAATCAGCCCCAGCATTTT. Its protein product is CASSLDRGPNQPQHF.